Sequencing of this T cell receptor beta chain was carried out in a study of T cells in Graves' hyperthyroidism and ophthalmopathy. The investigators amplified TCR beta CDR3 regions from RNA transcripts. Carried out on the TCR CDR3, a first-round RT-PCR used the HTBI primer set. MiXCR, applied by TCRdb to the multiplex PCR reads, yields one record per CDR3 protein. The sample includes 350,000 or so distinct CDR3 sequences, 20% to 25% of them seen just once. Used for diagnoses were clinical symptoms, serum thyroxine and TRAb, thyroid ultrasound and orbital computed tomography. Study outcomes and limitations: Ophthalmopathy and stable hyperthyroidism were separated by a 13 V-J model.

This clonotype was seen only a few times. The antigen remains unidentified. Germline V lookup: CDR1 SNHLY, CDR2 FYNNEI. The CDR3 spans 14 residues. V gave up 4 bases and J gave up 2 bases, with 11 bases separating them. The rearrangement joins TRBV2 to TRBJ1-2; D is unresolved. The origin of this receptor is a woman between 45 and 65 years old with Graves' hyperthyroidism. The sample consisted of blood. The CDR3 DNA is TGTGCCAGCAGTGGATTTGGGCAGAACTATGGCTACACCTTC. Translation gives CASSGFGQNYGYTF. Full variable domain (rest looked up from reference TRBV2 and TRBJ1-2): EPEVTQTPSHQVTQMGQEVILRCVPISNHLYFYWYRQILGQKVEFLVSFYNNEISEKSEIFDDQFSVERPDGSNFTLKIRSTKLEDSAMYFCASSGFGQNYGYTFGSGTRLTVV.